Each of the 6 T cell receptor beta chains below was sequenced from the same sample in a study of T cell responses to AZD1222 COVID-19 vaccine. Produced via immunoSEQ multiplex PCR; TCRdb's table is partial and in-frame only. The data contain roughly 100,000 clones, 82% of them singletons. Material: peripheral blood, obtained on day 0 of AZD1222 vaccination. The receptors were sampled from an adult in good health.

The CDR3 is CASSLSVGDYGYTF. The CDR3 bases are TGTGCCTCTTCTCTCTCGGTGGGGGACTATGGCTACACCTTC. The chain joins TRBV19 to TRBJ1-2; maybe TRBD1 (5 bases). Trimming stripped 11 bases from V and 3 bases from J, with 19 bases between. CDR1 is LNHDA, CDR2 SQIVND, per germline (reference sequence). CDR3 length: 14 amino acids.

This clone has a single count. The chain employs TRBV5-1 and TRBJ1-1, with a weak D call TRBD1 (5 bases). This CDR3 has 18 residues. Germline V lookup: CDR1 SGHRS, CDR2 YFSETQ. V dropped 2 bases and J dropped 0 bases, with 20 bases sitting between them. DNA of the CDR3: TGCGCCAGCAGCTTTGTGCCAGGGAAAACGCTTTTGAACACTGAAGCTTTCTTT. Protein product: CASSFVPGKTLLNTEAFF.

The sample holds one count of this clone. The CDR3 nucleotides are TGTGCCAGCAGGGGGGGGAGGGGACGTCATGGCTACACCTTC. Residues: CASRGGRGRHGYTF. The chain carries TRBV4-2 and TRBJ1-2, with TRBD1 as a possible D gene (5 bases). The CDR3 spans 14 residues. Germline V CDR1 and CDR2: LGHNA, YNFKEQ. With 6 bases removed from V and 6 bases from J, the gap between germline ends came to 17 bases.

The CDR3: CATSDPRGGAGQFF. CDR3 nucleotides: TGTGCCACCAGTGACCCCCGCGGGGGGGCGGGGCAGTTCTTC. The chain combines TRBV24-1 with TRBJ2-1; 9 bases line up with TRBD2. The trim removed 4 bases at V and 12 bases at J, leaving 9 bases unmatched. The length of the CDR3 is 14 residues. The V gene's germline CDR1 is KGHDR and CDR2 SFDVKD.

This chain connects TRBV5-5 to TRBJ2-6, with TRBD1 identical over 10 bases. CDR1 and CDR2 (germline): SGHKS, YYEKEE (reference sequence). The ends lost 2 bases at V and 0 bases at J; junction bases unmatched: 2. The CDR3 runs 17 residues. CDR3 coding DNA: TGTGCCAGCAGCTTCGGGACAGGGGTCTCTGGGGCCAACGTCCTGACTTTC. It yields the protein CASSFGTGVSGANVLTF.

The CDR3 DNA follows: TGTGCCAGCAGACCTTCTCGACAGACCACAGATACGCAGTATTTT. Encoded protein: CASRPSRQTTDTQYF. The rearrangement joins TRBV2 to TRBJ2-3, with TRBD1 as a possible D gene (5 bases). V dropped 6 bases and J dropped 2 bases, with 15 bases sitting between them. CDR1 is SNHLY, CDR2 FYNNEI, per germline. This CDR3 has 15 residues. Variable domain in full (rest from reference TRBV2 and TRBJ2-3): EPEVTQTPSHQVTQMGQEVILRCVPISNHLYFYWYRQILGQKVEFLVSFYNNEISEKSEIFDDQFSVERPDGSNFTLKIRSTKLEDSAMYFCASRPSRQTTDTQYFGPGTRLTVL.